The 32 T cell receptor beta chains below all came from one sample that was sequenced in a study of blood T cell repertoires in COVID-19. Data came from immunoSEQ multiplex PCR; TCRdb stores just in-frame clones and leaves some out. The data contain a few hundred thousand clones, 86% of them singletons. The specimen was peripheral blood. These receptors originate from a woman aged 50 to 60 with acute or convalescent COVID-19.

The CDR3 region is CASSQARTSAYNEQFF. The CDR3 DNA sequence: TGCGCCAGCAGCCAAGCCAGGACTAGCGCCTACAATGAGCAGTTCTTC. This chain connects TRBV4-1 to TRBJ2-1; 9 nucleotides line up with TRBD2. CDR3 length equals 16 residues. CDR1 is MGHRA, CDR2 YSYEKL, per germline. With V trimmed by 1 base and J by 2 bases, 3 bases remained unmatched.

The chain combines TRBV3-1 (or the pseudogene TRBV3-2) with TRBJ2-5; 8 bases are shared with TRBD1. Looked up from germline, CDR1 is LGHDT and CDR2 is YNNKEL (reference sequence). Unmatched junction bases numbered 9, after V lost 7 bases and J lost 5 bases. The CDR3 loop spans 14 amino acids. CDR3 sequence reads: CASTITGGYETQYF. CDR3 DNA sequence: TGTGCCAGCACCATTACAGGGGGGTACGAGACCCAGTACTTC.

V and J are TRBV6-5 and TRBJ2-7, with no clear D. Germline CDR1 and CDR2: MNHEY and SVGAGI. The length of the CDR3 is 16 residues. Trimming cost V 2 bases and J 5 bases, with 19 bases left between them. The CDR3 spells CASSYGSVQEAHEQYF. CDR3 DNA sequence: TGTGCCAGCAGTTACGGGTCGGTGCAAGAGGCGCACGAGCAGTACTTC.

The gene calls are TRBV11-2 and TRBJ1-5; D not resolved. Trimming removed 3 bases from V and 5 bases from J, with 11 bases in between. Germline V gives CDR1 SGHAT, CDR2 FQNNGV. The CDR3 has 14 amino acids. The CDR3 reads CASSFSGRDQPQHF. CDR3 nucleotides: TGTGCCAGCAGCTTCTCGGGGAGAGATCAGCCCCAGCATTTT.

This clone was detected once. This sequence joins TRBV25-1 and TRBJ2-1; 7 bases are shared with TRBD1. The germline V gene encodes CDR1 MGHDK and CDR2 SYGVNS. The junction had 10 bases not matched to a gene; V was cut back by 4 bases and J by 7 bases. CDR3 length: 15 amino acids. The CDR3 bases are TGTGCCAGCAGTGGCCGGGACAGACGAGAGAATGAGCAGTTCTTC. Translating it yields CASSGRDRRENEQFF.

V and J are TRBV19 and TRBJ1-2, with 8 bases that match TRBD1. This CDR3 contains 14 residues. V trimming: 4 bases; J trimming: 6 bases; junction bases outside the gene matches: 7. Germline V CDR1 and CDR2: LNHDA, SQIVND (reference sequence). CDR3 in DNA: TGTGCCAGTAGTACCTTCCAGGGGGCGCATGGCTACACCTTC. This encodes CASSTFQGAHGYTF.

The DNA of the CDR3 is TGTGCCAGCAGCGCCTGGACAGGGGAAGGCGGGGAGCTGTTTTTT. Its translation is CASSAWTGEGGELFF. The chain combines TRBV7-3 with TRBJ2-2; 9 nucleotides align to TRBD1. The CDR3 is 15 amino acids. V lost 5 bases to trimming and J lost 7 bases; unmatched junction nucleotides: 8. The germline V gene encodes CDR1 SGHTA and CDR2 FQGTGA.

The CDR3 DNA reads as TGTGCCAGTAGTCTCGGAGGTCGGGGCTACACCTTC. Protein: CASSLGGRGYTF. J is TRBJ1-2 and V is TRBV19, with D uncertain. The V end lost 5 bases, the J end lost 8 bases, and 12 bases lay between the germline ends. CDR1 is LNHDA and CDR2 is SQIVND in the germline V gene (reference sequence). This CDR3 region has 12 residues.

Comments on this clone: Other DNA sequences in the sample encode the same CDR3. The rearrangement uses TRBV19 and TRBJ1-5; no definite D call. The CDR3 runs to 15 residues. With 3 bases removed from V and 0 bases from J, the gap between germline ends came to 9 bases. Germline assignment: CDR1 LNHDA and CDR2 SQIVND (reference sequence). CDR3 amino acids: CASSIGGYSNQPQHF. The CDR3 DNA follows: TGTGCCAGTAGTATTGGAGGTTATAGCAATCAGCCCCAGCATTTT.

This sequence joins TRBV6-2 or TRBV6-3 and TRBJ2-2; D may be TRBD2 (6 bases). V lost 0 bases and J 3 bases, leaving 14 bases between the germline ends. CDR3 size: 17 residues. Germline V lookup: CDR1 MNHEY, CDR2 SVGEGT. CDR3 loop: CASSYSWLASDTGELFF. Written as DNA, the CDR3 is TGTGCCAGCAGTTACTCGTGGCTAGCGTCGGACACCGGGGAGCTGTTTTTT.

J is TRBJ2-5 and V is TRBV2, with 8 bases fitting TRBD1. Per germline, CDR1 SNHLY and CDR2 FYNNEI. V shed 7 bases, J shed 2 bases, and the junction held 3 bases outside the gene matches. The CDR3 runs 13 residues. The CDR3, as DNA: TGTGCCAGCAACCGGGACAGGCAAGAGACCCAGTACTTC. Protein: CASNRDRQETQYF.

The V and J genes are TRBV3-1 (or the pseudogene TRBV3-2) and TRBJ1-5; D is unclear. Trimming left V 0 bases short and J 7 bases short, with 10 bases between. CDR1 is LGHDT and CDR2 is YNNKEL in the germline V gene (reference sequence). The CDR3 runs 14 residues. The DNA for the CDR3 is TGTGCCAGCAGCCAAGATGCGGCTGGCCAGCCCCAGCATTTT. This sequence encodes CASSQDAAGQPQHF.

The chain recombines TRBV7-3 with TRBJ1-1, with D maybe TRBD1 (5 bases). Germline-derived CDR1 and CDR2 are SGHTA and FQGTGA. The CDR3 runs to 16 residues. V lost 0 bases to trimming and J lost 5 bases, with 16 bases between them. CDR3 bases: TGTGCCAGCAGCTTAACCAGGGATCTATTTAAGACTGAAGCTTTCTTT. Its translation: CASSLTRDLFKTEAFF.

The genes are TRBV19 and TRBJ2-7; maybe TRBD2 (6 bases). V shed 5 bases and J shed 5 bases, with 10 bases lying between them. The CDR3 length is 12 residues. CDR1 and CDR2 (germline): LNHDA, SQIVND (reference sequence). The CDR3 spells CASSFGTHEQYF. DNA for the CDR3: TGTGCCAGTAGTTTTGGGACTCACGAGCAGTACTTC.

This chain joins TRBV7-8 and TRBJ1-4; 9 bases line up with TRBD1. CDR1 and CDR2 from the germline V gene are SGHVS and FQNEAQ. This CDR3 has 16 residues. Trimming removed 4 bases from V and 6 bases from J; junction bases left unmatched: 9. DNA of the CDR3: TGTGCCAGCAGCTCACCCTGGACAGGGGCGGATGAAAAACTGTTTTTT. Translation: CASSSPWTGADEKLFF.

The chain is built from TRBV27 and TRBJ2-3; a possible D gene is TRBD2 (6 bases). Germline-derived CDR1 and CDR2 are MNHEY and SMNVEV (reference sequence). The CDR3 contains 15 residues. V shed 7 bases and J shed 1 base, with 15 bases lying between them. CDR3 in amino acids: CASTHGASGTDTQYF. In DNA, the CDR3 is TGTGCCAGCACTCATGGGGCTAGCGGCACAGATACGCAGTATTTT.

This clone is a singleton in its sample. This chain links TRBV18 with TRBJ2-7; 7 bases align to TRBD1. The length of the CDR3 is 14 residues. V was pared by 6 bases and J by 5 bases, with 10 bases of the junction left unmatched. CDR1 KGHSH and CDR2 LQKENI come from the germline V gene. The CDR3 DNA reads TGTGCCAGCTCCCCCCGACAGGGAAGAGACGAGCAGTACTTC. Translated: CASSPRQGRDEQYF.

This clone appeared a few times. The rearrangement uses TRBV28 and TRBJ2-1; 8 bases are a match to TRBD1. This CDR3 is 13 amino acids long. Per the germline V gene, CDR1 is MDHEN and CDR2 is SYDVKM. The J segment lost 5 bases and the V segment lost 9 bases, leaving 6 bases of the junction unmatched. CDR3 sequence (DNA): TGTGCCAGTCGACAGGGGAACGACAATGAGCAGTTCTTC. Its protein product is CASRQGNDNEQFF.

J is TRBJ2-1 and V is TRBV7-2; 10 bases are a match to TRBD2. The CDR3 contains 17 residues. Losses at the gene ends were 5 bases for V and 5 bases for J; bases not matched to a gene: 12. Germline V gene lookup returns CDR1 SGHTA and CDR2 FQGNSA. The CDR3 here is CASSPGRSGRVNNEQFF. The CDR3 DNA follows: TGTGCCAGCAGCCCCGGGCGGAGCGGGAGGGTAAACAATGAGCAGTTCTTC.

The chain couples TRBV11-3 to TRBJ2-7, with 12 bases matching TRBD2. Germline values: CDR1 SGHNT, CDR2 YENEEA. The V gene end was trimmed by 0 bases and the J gene end by 12 bases; junction bases not matched to a gene: 9. The CDR3 has 15 amino acids. Here the CDR3 DNA reads TGTGCCAGCAGCTTAGATCTAGCGGGAGGGCTAACCCGGTACTTC. Its translation is CASSLDLAGGLTRYF.

V and J are TRBV12-3 or TRBV12-4 and TRBJ1-1, with unresolved D. CDR3 length: 12 amino acids. V gave up 1 base and J gave up 8 bases, with 8 bases separating them. CDR3 DNA: TGTGCCAGCAGTTTAGACCCCACAGAAGCTTTCTTT. Translating gives CASSLDPTEAFF.

V is TRBV6-5 and J is TRBJ2-4, with 11 bases identical to TRBD2. V shed 7 bases and J 0 bases; nucleotides not matched to a gene: 2. The CDR3 extends over 15 amino acids. The V gene's germline CDR1 is MNHEY and CDR2 SVGAGI. For the CDR3, the DNA is TGTGCCAGCAAGACTAGCGGGACAGCCAAAAACATTCAGTACTTC. Its protein is CASKTSGTAKNIQYF.

V and J are TRBV4-1 and TRBJ2-3; 10 bases align to TRBD2. CDR1 is MGHRA and CDR2 is YSYEKL in the germline V gene. The CDR3 spans 19 residues. The junction had 11 bases not matched to a gene; V was cut back by 0 bases and J by 2 bases. The CDR3 protein is CASSQDRLAGLLTTDTQYF. The CDR3 DNA is TGCGCCAGCAGCCAAGACCGACTAGCGGGCCTGCTGACCACAGATACGCAGTATTTT.

J is TRBJ1-1 and V is TRBV19; possible D gene TRBD1, 6 bases. Germline lookup yields CDR1 LNHDA and CDR2 SQIVND (reference sequence). The germline V and J ends were trimmed by 0 bases and 0 bases, with 8 bases remaining between them. CDR3 length: 15 amino acids. CDR3 region: CASSIEQGMNTEAFF. In DNA, the CDR3 is TGTGCCAGTAGTATAGAACAGGGCATGAACACTGAAGCTTTCTTT.

This clone appeared a single time. This chain connects TRBV7-3 to TRBJ2-7, with a tentative D call TRBD1 (5 bases). This CDR3 region has 14 residues. V lost 3 bases, J lost 9 bases, and 18 bases lay in between. CDR1 and CDR2 (germline): SGHTA, FQGTGA. The chain's CDR3 is CASSFSGSDGWQYF. CDR3 in DNA: TGTGCCAGCAGCTTTTCAGGGTCTGATGGTTGGCAGTACTTC.

V and J are TRBV18 and TRBJ1-6; TRBD1 is a possible D gene (5 bases). From germline, CDR1 is KGHSH and CDR2 LQKENI. Trimming removed 4 bases from V and 7 bases from J, with 17 bases in between. There are 16 residues in the CDR3. CDR3 sequence (DNA): TGTGCCAGCTCACTATTGTCCGGGGGGTCGAATTCACCCCTCCACTTT. Translating gives CASSLLSGGSNSPLHF.

The genes are TRBV27 and TRBJ2-3, with D maybe TRBD2 (6 bases). Per the germline V gene, CDR1 is MNHEY and CDR2 is SMNVEV (reference sequence). Trimming cost V 2 bases and J 6 bases, with 24 bases left between them. This CDR3 spans 18 amino acids. This CDR3 is CASSLGVRLGRTSDTQYF. Written as DNA, the CDR3 is TGTGCCAGCAGTTTAGGGGTTAGACTAGGGCGGACCTCGGATACGCAGTATTTT.

This clone has only one observation. This chain links TRBV27 with TRBJ2-5; D possibly corresponds to TRBD1 (6 bases). Germline V gene data show CDR1 as MNHEY and CDR2 as SMNVEV (reference sequence). Trimming removed 5 bases from V and 5 bases from J, with 18 bases in between. The CDR3 extends over 15 amino acids. The CDR3 here is CASSKPPGQGETQYF. The CDR3 coding sequence is TGTGCCAGCAGTAAACCCCCGGGGCAGGGGGAGACCCAGTACTTC.

The chain couples TRBV6-5 to TRBJ1-2, with TRBD1 as a possible D gene (5 bases). The germline V and J ends were trimmed by 7 bases and 7 bases, with 10 bases remaining between them. The CDR3 is 11 residues long. CDR1 and CDR2 (germline): MNHEY, SVGAGI. The CDR3 nucleotides read TGTGCCAGCATGGGGGGTCTTGGCTACACCTTC. Protein product: CASMGGLGYTF.

The chain joins TRBV18 to TRBJ1-3; the D is unclear. The CDR3 length is 15 residues. Germline V gene sequence: CDR1 KGHSH, CDR2 LQKENI. Trimming removed 1 base at V and 4 bases at J, with 11 bases between. CDR3 bases: TGTGCCAGCTCACCACGGGTTGGAGTAGGAAACACCATATATTTT. Translating it yields CASSPRVGVGNTIYF.

In this sample, this clone turned up once. The V call is TRBV5-1, the J call TRBJ1-1, with 11 bases lining up with TRBD1. The CDR3 has 14 amino acids. CDR1 is SGHRS and CDR2 is YFSETQ in the germline V gene. V trimming: 2 bases; J trimming: 5 bases; junction bases outside the gene matches: 2. CDR3 loop: CASSLGTGGTEAFF. The CDR3 DNA reads as TGCGCCAGCAGCTTAGGGACAGGGGGGACTGAAGCTTTCTTT.

The rearrangement joins TRBV19 to TRBJ1-2, with D perhaps matching TRBD1 (5 bases). Trimming removed 5 bases from V and 4 bases from J, with 8 bases in between. The CDR3 loop spans 12 amino acids. Per germline, CDR1 LNHDA and CDR2 SQIVND (reference sequence). In DNA, the CDR3 is TGTGCCAGTAGTCGGGGGGGCTATGGCTACACCTTC. It encodes CASSRGGYGYTF.